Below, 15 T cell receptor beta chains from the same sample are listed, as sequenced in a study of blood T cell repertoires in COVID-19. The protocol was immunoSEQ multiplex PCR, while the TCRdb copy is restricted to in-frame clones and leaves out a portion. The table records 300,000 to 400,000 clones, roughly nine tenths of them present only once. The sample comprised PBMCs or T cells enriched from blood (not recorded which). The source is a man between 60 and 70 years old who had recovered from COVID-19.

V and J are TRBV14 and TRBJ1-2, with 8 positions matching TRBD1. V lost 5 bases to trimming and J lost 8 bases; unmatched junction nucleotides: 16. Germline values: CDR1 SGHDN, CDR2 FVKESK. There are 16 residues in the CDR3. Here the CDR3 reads CASSRGQGLISRGYTF. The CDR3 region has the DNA TGTGCCAGCAGCAGAGGACAGGGATTAATTTCGCGGGGCTACACCTTC.

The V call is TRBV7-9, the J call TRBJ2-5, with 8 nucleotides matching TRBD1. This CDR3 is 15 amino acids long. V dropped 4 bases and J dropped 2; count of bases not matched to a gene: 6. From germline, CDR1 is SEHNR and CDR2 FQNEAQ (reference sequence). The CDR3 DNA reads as TGTGCCAGCAGCTCCATAGGACAGGGACAAGAGACCCAGTACTTC. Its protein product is CASSSIGQGQETQYF.

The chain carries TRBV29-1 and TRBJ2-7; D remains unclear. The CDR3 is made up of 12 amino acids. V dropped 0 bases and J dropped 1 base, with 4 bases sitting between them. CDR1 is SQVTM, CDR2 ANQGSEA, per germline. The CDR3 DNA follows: TGCAGCGTTGAAGACAGATCCTACGAGCAGTACTTC. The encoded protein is CSVEDRSYEQYF.

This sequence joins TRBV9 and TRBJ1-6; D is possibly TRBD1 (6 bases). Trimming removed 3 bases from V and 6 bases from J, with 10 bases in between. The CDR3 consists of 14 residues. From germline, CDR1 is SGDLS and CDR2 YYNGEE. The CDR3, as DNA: TGTGCCAGCAGCGAAGGGACACCTAATTCACCCCTCCACTTT. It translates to CASSEGTPNSPLHF.

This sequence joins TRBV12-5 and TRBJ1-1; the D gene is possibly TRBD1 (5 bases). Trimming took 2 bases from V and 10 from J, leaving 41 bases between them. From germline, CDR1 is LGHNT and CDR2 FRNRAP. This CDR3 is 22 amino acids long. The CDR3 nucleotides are TGTGCTAGTGGTTTGCCCCCCTTAGGCAGGAGAAGCTTTCAGGAGGGGCTGAATGGAGCTTTCTTT. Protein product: CASGLPPLGRRSFQEGLNGAFF. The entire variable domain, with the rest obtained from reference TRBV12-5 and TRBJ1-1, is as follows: DARVTQTPRHKVTEMGQEVTMRCQPILGHNTVFWYRQTMMQGLELLAYFRNRAPLDDSGMPKDRFSAEMPDATLATLKIQPSEPRDSAVYFCASGLPPLGRRSFQEGLNGAFFGQGTRLTVV.

The CDR3 reads CASSLAVGLAGKETQYF. Written as DNA, the CDR3 is TGTGCCAGCAGCTTGGCCGTTGGACTAGCGGGTAAAGAGACCCAGTACTTC. The chain combines TRBV5-4 with TRBJ2-5, with 11 positions matching TRBD2. The CDR3 consists of 17 residues. V lost 0 bases and J lost 3; bases outside the gene matches: 7. Germline CDR1 and CDR2: SGHNT and YYREEE (reference sequence).

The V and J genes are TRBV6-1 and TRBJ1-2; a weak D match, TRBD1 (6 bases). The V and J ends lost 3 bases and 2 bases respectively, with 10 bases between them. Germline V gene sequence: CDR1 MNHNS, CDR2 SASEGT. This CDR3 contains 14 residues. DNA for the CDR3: TGTGCCAGCAGTGACACAGGGCTGAACTATGGCTACACCTTC. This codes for CASSDTGLNYGYTF.

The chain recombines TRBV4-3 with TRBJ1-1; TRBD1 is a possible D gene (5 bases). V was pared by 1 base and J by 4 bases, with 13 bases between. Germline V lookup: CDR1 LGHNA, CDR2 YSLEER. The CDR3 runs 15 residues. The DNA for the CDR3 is TGCGCCAGCAGCCAAGGGGCCAGGGAGGGCACTGAAGCTTTCTTT. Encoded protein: CASSQGAREGTEAFF.

CDR3 in amino acids: CASSRGVEAFF. CDR3 DNA: TGTGCCAGCAGCCGGGGGGTTGAAGCTTTCTTT. The V gene is TRBV13, the J gene TRBJ1-1; D possibly corresponds to TRBD1 (5 bases). CDR1 PRHDT and CDR2 FYEKMQ come from the germline V gene (reference sequence). The germline V and J ends were trimmed by 5 bases and 7 bases, with 8 bases remaining between them. This CDR3 is built from 11 residues.

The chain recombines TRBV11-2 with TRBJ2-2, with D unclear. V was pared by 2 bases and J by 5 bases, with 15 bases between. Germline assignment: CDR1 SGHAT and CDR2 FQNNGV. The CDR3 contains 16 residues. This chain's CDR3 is CASSLSSYGATGELFF. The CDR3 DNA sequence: TGTGCCAGCAGCTTATCATCCTACGGAGCGACCGGGGAGCTGTTTTTT.

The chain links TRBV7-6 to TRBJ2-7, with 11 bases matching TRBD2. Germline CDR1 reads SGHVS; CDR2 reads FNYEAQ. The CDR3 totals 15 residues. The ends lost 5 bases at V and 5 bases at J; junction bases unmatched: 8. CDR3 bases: TGTGCCAGCAGCACCGTAGCGGGAGGGCTTAACGAGCAGTACTTC. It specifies CASSTVAGGLNEQYF.

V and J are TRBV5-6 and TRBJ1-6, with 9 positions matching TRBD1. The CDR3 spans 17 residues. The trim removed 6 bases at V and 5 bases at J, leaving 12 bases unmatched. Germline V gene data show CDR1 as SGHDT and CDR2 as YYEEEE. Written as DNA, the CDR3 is TGTGCCAGCAACCCGGGACAGGGATATCCGAATAATTCACCCCTCCACTTT. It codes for CASNPGQGYPNNSPLHF. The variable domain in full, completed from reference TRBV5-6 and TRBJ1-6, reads DAGVTQSPTHLIKTRGQQVTLRCSPKSGHDTVSWYQQALGQGPQFIFQYYEEEERQRGNFPDRFSGHQFPNYSSELNVNALLLGDSALYLCASNPGQGYPNNSPLHFGNGTRLTVT.

The CDR3 DNA reads as TGCGCCAGCAGCTTAGTGACAGGGGAGGGCTATGGCTACACCTTC. It is translated as CASSLVTGEGYGYTF. The V call is TRBV5-1, the J call TRBJ1-2; 8 bases align to TRBD1. V dropped 2 bases and J dropped 4; count of bases not matched to a gene: 7. The CDR3 runs 15 residues. In germline, CDR1 is SGHRS, CDR2 YFSETQ.

CDR3 sequence: CSVVGLAPYEQYF. In nucleotides, the CDR3 is TGCAGCGTTGTGGGACTAGCGCCTTACGAGCAGTACTTC. The gene calls are TRBV29-1 and TRBJ2-7, with TRBD2 matching over 10 bases. V was clipped by 4 bases and J by 4 bases; unmatched bases: 4. This CDR3 is 13 amino acids long. Germline CDR1 SQVTM, CDR2 ANQGSEA.

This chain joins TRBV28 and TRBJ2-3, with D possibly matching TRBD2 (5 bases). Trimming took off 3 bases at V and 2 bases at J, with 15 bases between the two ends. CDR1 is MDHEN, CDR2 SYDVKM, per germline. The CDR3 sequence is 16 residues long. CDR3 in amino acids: CASSLFGGLTTDTQYF. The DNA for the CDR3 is TGTGCCAGCAGTTTGTTCGGCGGACTCACCACAGATACGCAGTATTTT.